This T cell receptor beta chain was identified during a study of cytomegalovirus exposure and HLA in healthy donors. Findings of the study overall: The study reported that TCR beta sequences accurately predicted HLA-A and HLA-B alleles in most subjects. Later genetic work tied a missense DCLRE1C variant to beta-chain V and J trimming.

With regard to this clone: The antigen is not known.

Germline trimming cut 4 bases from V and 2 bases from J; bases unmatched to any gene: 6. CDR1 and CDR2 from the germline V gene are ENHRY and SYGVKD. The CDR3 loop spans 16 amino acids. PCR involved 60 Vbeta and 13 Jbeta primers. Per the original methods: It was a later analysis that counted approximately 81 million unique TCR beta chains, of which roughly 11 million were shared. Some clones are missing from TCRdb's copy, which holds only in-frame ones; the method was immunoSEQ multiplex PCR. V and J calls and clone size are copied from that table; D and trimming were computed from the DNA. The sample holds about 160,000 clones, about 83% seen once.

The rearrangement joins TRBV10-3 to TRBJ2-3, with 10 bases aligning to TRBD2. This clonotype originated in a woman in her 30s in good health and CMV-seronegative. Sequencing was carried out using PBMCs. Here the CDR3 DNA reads TGTGCCATCAGTGCCCTCAGCGGGGGGGACACAGATACGCAGTATTTT. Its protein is CAISALSGGDTDTQYF.